This note documents a single TCR beta chain sequence. The data originate from a study of blood T cell repertoires in COVID-19. Whole-study context: Samples representing acute and convalescent COVID-19 were sourced from the United States, Italy and Spain. T cells, B-cell-depleted T cells, or PBMCs provided the cDNA or gDNA that served as material.

The CDR3 sequence is 14 residues long. J lost 9 bases, V lost 7 bases, and 15 bases had no gene match. Germline CDR1 reads SQVTM; CDR2 reads ANQGSEA. Per the study methods: Amplification with reference gene primers provided the estimates of nucleated cell counts. The data were produced by immunoSEQ multiplex PCR, yet TCRdb's version contains in-frame clones alone and is incomplete. V and J calls and clone size are as listed in that table; D and trimming were resolved from the DNA. This sample carries around 180,000 clones, over 70% of them seen once, and the ten largest clones take 17%. This clonotype was obtained from a man aged 55 to 70 with active or convalescent COVID-19. The sample was peripheral blood. V usage is TRBV29-1 and J usage is TRBJ2-1; 7 nucleotides agree with TRBD2. For the CDR3, the DNA is TGCAGCGCCGAGACGGGAGGAGGAATCGGTGAGCAGTTCTTC. This codes for CSAETGGGIGEQFF.